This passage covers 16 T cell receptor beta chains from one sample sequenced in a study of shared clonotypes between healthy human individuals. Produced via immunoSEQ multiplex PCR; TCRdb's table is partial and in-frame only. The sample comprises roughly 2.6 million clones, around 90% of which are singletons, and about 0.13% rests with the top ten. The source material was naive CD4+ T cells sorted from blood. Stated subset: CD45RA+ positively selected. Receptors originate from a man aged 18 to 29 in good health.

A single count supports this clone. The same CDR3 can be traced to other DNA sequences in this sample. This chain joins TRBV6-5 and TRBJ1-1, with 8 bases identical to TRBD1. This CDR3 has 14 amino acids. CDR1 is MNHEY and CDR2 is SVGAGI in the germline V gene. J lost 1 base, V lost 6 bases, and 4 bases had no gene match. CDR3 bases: TGTGCCAGCAGGCCCGGGACAGGGAACACTGAAGCTTTCTTT. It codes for CASRPGTGNTEAFF.

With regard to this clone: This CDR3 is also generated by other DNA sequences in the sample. The CDR3 DNA reads as TGTGCCAGCAGCTTGATTGCGAACACTGAAGCTTTCTTT. Its protein product is CASSLIANTEAFF. This sequence joins TRBV5-4 and TRBJ1-1; D remains unclear. The CDR3 runs to 13 residues. CDR1 SGHNT and CDR2 YYREEE come from the germline V gene (reference sequence). Trimming shortened V by 1 base and J by 1 base, and 5 bases separated the two germline ends.

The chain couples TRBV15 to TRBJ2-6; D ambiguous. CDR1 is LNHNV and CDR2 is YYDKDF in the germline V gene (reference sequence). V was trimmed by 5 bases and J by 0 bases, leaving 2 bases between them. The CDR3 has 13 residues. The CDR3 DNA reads TGTGCCACCAGCGACTCTGGGGCCAACGTCCTGACTTTC. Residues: CATSDSGANVLTF.

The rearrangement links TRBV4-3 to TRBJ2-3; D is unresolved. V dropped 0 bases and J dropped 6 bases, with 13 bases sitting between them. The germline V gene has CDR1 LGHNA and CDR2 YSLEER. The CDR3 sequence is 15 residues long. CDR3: CASSQDITLVDTQYF. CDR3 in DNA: TGCGCCAGCAGCCAAGATATCACCCTAGTCGATACGCAGTATTTT.

For the CDR3, the DNA is TGTGCCAGCTCACGACTAGCTCCTCCCTACGAGCAGTACTTC. Protein sequence: CASSRLAPPYEQYF. The genes are TRBV18 and TRBJ2-7, with 7 bases identical to TRBD2. Germline CDR1 and CDR2: KGHSH and LQKENI. The V segment lost 4 bases and the J segment 2 bases; nucleotides outside the gene matches: 5. There are 14 residues in the CDR3. Using reference TRBV18 and TRBJ2-7 for the parts outside the CDR3, the full variable domain is NAGVMQNPRHLVRRRGQEARLRCSPMKGHSHVYWYRQLPEEGLKFMVYLQKENIIDESGMPKERFSAEFPKEGPSILRIQQVVRGDSAAYFCASSRLAPPYEQYFGPGTRLTVT.

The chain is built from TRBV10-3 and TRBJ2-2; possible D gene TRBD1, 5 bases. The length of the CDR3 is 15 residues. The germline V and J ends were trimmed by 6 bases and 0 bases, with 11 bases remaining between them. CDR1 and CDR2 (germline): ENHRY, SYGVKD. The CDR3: CAISQDRANTGELFF. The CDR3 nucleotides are TGTGCCATCAGCCAAGACAGAGCGAACACCGGGGAGCTGTTTTTT.

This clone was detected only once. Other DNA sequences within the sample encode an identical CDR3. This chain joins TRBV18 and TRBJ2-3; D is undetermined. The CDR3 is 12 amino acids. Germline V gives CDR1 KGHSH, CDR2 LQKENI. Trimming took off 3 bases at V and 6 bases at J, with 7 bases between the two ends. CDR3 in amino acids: CASSPGLDTQYF. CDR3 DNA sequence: TGTGCCAGCTCACCCGGGCTGGATACGCAGTATTTT.

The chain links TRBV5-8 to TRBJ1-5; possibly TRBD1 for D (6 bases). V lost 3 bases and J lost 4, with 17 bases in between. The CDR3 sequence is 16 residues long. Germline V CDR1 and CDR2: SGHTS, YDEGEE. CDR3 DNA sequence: TGTGCCAGCAGCTACGGGGGGGCAAGCAAGAATCAGCCCCAGCATTTT. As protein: CASSYGGASKNQPQHF.

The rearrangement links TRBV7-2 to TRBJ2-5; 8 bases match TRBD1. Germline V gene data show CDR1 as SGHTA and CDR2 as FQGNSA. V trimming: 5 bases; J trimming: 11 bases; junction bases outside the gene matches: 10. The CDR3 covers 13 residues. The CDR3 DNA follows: TGTGCCAGCAGCCCAGGGGGCTGGCTGTGGCAGTACTTC. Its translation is CASSPGGWLWQYF.

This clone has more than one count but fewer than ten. The CDR3 reads CASSEFPGETQYF. For the CDR3, the DNA is TGCGCCAGCAGTGAGTTTCCGGGAGAGACCCAGTACTTC. The chain is built from TRBV10-1 and TRBJ2-5; no clear D gene. The CDR3 totals 13 residues. Germline loops: CDR1 WNHNN, CDR2 SYGVQD (reference sequence). V was cut by 1 base and J by 4 bases, with 7 bases left in between.

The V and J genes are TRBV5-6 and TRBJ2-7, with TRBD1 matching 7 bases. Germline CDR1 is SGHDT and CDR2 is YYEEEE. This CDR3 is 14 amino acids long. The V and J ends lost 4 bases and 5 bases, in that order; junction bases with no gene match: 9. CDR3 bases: TGTGCCAGCAGCCCGAGAGGGGGCTGGGACGAGCAGTACTTC. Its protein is CASSPRGGWDEQYF.

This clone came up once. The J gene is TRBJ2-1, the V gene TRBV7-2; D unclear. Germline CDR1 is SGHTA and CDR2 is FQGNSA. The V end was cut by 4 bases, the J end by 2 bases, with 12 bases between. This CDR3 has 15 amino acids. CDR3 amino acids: CASSSPPVAYNEQFF. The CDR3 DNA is TGTGCCAGCAGCTCGCCGCCGGTCGCCTACAATGAGCAGTTCTTC. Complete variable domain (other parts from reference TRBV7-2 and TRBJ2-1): GAGVSQSPSNKVTEKGKDVELRCDPISGHTALYWYRQSLGQGLEFLIYFQGNSAPDKSGLPSDRFSAERTGGSVSTLTIQRTQQEDSAVYLCASSSPPVAYNEQFFGPGTRLTVL.

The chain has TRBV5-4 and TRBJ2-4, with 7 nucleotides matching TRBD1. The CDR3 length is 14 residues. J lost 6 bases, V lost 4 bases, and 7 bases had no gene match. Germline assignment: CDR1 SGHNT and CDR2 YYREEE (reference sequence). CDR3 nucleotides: TGTGCCAGCAGCCTGAAGGGACAGTCAAACATTCAGTACTTC. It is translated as CASSLKGQSNIQYF.

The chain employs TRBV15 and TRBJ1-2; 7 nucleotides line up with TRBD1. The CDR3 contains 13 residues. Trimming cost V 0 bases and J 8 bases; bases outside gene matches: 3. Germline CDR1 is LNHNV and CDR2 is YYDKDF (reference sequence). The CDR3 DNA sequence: TGTGCCACCAGCAGAGACAGGGGGGAAGGCTACACCTTC. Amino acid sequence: CATSRDRGEGYTF.

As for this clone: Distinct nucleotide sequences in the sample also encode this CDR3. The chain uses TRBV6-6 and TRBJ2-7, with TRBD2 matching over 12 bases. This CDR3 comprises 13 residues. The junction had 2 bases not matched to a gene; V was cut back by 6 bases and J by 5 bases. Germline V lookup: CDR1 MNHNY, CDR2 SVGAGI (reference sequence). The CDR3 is CASSRLAGDEQYF. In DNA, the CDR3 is TGTGCCAGCAGCCGACTAGCGGGAGACGAGCAGTACTTC.

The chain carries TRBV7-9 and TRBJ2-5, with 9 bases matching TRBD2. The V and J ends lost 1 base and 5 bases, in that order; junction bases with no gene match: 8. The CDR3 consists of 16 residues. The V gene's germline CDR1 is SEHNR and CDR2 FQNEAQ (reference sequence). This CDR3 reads CASSLGASGNLETQYF. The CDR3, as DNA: TGTGCCAGCAGCTTAGGGGCTAGCGGGAACTTGGAGACCCAGTACTTC.